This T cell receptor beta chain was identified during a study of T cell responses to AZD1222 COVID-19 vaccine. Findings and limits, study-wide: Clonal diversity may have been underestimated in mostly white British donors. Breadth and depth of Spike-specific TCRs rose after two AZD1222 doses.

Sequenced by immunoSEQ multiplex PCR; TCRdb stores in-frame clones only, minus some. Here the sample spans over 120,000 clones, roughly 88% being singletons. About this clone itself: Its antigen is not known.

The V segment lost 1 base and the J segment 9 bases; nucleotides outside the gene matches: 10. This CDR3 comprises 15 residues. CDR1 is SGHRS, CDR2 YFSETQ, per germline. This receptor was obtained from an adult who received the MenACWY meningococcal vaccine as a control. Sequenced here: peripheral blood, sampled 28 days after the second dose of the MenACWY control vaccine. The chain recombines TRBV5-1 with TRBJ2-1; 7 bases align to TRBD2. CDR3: CASSLLGGRSVEQFF. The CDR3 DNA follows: TGCGCCAGCAGCTTGCTGGGCGGGAGATCGGTTGAGCAGTTCTTC. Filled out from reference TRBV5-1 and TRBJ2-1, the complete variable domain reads KAGVTQTPRYLIKTRGQQVTLSCSPISGHRSVSWYQQTPGQGLQFLFEYFSETQRNKGNFPGRFSGRQFSNSRSEMNVSTLELGDSALYLCASSLLGGRSVEQFFGPGTRLTVL.